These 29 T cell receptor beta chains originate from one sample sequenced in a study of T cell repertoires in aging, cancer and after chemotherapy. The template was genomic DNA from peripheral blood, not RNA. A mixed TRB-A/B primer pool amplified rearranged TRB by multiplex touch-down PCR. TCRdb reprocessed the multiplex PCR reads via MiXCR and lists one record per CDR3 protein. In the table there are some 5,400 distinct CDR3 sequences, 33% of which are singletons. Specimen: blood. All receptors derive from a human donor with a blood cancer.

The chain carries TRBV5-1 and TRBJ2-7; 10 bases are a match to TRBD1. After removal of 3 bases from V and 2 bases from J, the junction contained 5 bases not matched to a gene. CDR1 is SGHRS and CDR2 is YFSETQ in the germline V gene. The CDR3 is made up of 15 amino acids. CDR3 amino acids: CASSSRGTGAYEQYF. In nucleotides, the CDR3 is TGCGCCAGCAGCTCTAGAGGGACAGGGGCCTACGAGCAGTACTTC.

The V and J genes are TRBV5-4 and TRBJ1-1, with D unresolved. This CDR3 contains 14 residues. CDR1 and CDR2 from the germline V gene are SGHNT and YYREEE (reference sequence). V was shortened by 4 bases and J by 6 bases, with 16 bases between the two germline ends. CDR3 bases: TGTGCCAGCAGCACCAAACCACAGCTCGCTGAAGCTTTCTTT. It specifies CASSTKPQLAEAFF. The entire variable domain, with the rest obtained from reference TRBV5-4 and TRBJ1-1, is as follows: ETGVTQSPTHLIKTRGQQVTLRCSSQSGHNTVSWYQQALGQGPQFIFQYYREEENGRGNFPPRFSGLQFPNYSSELNVNALELDDSALYLCASSTKPQLAEAFFGQGTRLTVV.

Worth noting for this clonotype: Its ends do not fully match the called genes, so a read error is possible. The DNA of the CDR3 is TGCGGTGCTAGAGATAGAATGGGTTCCCCTACCTACGAGCAGTACTTC. Translated: CGARDRMGSPTYEQYF. V and J are TRBV20-1 and TRBJ2-7; D call uncertain. Germline V lookup: CDR1 DFQATT, CDR2 SNEGSKA (reference sequence). The CDR3 runs 16 residues.

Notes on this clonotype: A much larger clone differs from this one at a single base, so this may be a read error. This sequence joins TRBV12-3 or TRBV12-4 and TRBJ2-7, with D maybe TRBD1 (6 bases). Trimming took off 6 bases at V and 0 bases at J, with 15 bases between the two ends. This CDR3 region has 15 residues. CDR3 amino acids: CASSTGTRGSYEQYF. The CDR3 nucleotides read TGTGCCAGCAGCACCGGGACAAGGGGCTCCTACGAGCAGTACTTC.

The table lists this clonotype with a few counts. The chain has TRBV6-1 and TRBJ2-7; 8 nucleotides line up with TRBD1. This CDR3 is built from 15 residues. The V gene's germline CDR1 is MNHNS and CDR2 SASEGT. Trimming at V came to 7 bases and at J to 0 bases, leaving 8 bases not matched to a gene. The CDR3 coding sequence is TGTGCCAGCATCTCGACAGGGGTCTCCTCCTACGAGCAGTACTTC. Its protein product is CASISTGVSSYEQYF.

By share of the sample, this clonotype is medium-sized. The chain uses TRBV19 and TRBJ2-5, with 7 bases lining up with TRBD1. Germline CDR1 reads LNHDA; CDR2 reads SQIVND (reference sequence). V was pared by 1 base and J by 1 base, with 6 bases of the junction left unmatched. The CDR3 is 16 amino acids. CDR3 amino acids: CASSIGRGQPQETQYF. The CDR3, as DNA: TGTGCCAGTAGTATAGGAAGGGGACAGCCCCAAGAGACCCAGTACTTC.

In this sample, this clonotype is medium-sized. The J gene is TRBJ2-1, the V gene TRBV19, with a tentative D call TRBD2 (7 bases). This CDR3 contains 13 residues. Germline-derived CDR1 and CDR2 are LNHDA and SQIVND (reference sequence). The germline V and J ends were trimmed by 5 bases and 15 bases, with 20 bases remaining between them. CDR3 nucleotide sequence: TGTGCCAGTAGTCCTACCCCCCGGGGGGCTCGGTTCTTC. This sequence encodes CASSPTPRGARFF.

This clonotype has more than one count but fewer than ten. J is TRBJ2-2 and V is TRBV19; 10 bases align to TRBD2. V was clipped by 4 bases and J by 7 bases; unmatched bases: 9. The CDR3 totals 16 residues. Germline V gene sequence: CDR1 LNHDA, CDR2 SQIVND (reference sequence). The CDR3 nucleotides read TGTGCCAGTAGTAGACGTCTAGCGGGGGCTCGCGGGGAGCTGTTTTTT. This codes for CASSRRLAGARGELFF.

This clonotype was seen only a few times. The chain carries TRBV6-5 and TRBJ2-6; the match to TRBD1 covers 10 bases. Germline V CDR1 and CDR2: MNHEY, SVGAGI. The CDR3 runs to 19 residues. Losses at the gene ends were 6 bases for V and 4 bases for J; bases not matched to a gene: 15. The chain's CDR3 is CASRPLATGGRGGANVLTF. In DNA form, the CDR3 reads TGTGCCAGCAGACCCTTGGCGACAGGGGGCCGCGGAGGGGCCAACGTCCTGACTTTC.

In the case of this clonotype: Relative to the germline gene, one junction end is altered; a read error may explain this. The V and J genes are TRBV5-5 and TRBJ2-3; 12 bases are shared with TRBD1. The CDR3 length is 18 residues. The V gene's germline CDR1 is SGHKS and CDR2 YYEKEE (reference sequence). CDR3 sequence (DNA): TGCGCCAGCAGCTTATATCAATGGGACAGGGGGCGAGCAGATACGCAGTATTTT. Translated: CASSLYQWDRGRADTQYF.

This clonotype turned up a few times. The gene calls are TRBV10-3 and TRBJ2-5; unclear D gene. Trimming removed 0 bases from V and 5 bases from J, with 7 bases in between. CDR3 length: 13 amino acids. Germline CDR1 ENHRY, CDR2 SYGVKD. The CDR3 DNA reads TGTGCCATCAGTGAGTCGACTCGGGAGACCCAGTACTTC. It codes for CAISESTRETQYF.

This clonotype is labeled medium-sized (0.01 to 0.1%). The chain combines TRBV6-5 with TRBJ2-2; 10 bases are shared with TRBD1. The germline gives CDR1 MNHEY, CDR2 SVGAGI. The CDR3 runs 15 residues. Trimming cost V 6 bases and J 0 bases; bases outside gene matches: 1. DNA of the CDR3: TGTGCCAGCAGGACAGGGGGCGCGAACACCGGGGAGCTGTTTTTT. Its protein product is CASRTGGANTGELFF.

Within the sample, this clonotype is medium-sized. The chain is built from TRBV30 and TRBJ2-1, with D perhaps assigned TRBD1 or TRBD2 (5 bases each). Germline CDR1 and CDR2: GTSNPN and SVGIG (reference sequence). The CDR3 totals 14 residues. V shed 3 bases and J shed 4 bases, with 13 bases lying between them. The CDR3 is CAWSEGLGYNEQFF. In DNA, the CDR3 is TGTGCCTGGAGCGAGGGGTTGGGGTACAATGAGCAGTTCTTC.

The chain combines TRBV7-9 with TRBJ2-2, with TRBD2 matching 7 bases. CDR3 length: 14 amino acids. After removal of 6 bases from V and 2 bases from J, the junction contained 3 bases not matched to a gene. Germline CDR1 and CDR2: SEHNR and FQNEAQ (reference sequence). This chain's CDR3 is CASRAGLNTGELFF. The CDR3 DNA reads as TGTGCCAGCAGGGCGGGACTAAACACCGGGGAGCTGTTTTTT.

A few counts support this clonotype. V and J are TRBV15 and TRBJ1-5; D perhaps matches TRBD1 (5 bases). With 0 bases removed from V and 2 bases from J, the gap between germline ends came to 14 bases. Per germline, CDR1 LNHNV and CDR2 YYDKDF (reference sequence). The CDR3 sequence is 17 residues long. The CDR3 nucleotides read TGTGCCACCAGCAGAGATCCAGGGAGGGGTGGCAATCAGCCCCAGCATTTT. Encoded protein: CATSRDPGRGGNQPQHF.

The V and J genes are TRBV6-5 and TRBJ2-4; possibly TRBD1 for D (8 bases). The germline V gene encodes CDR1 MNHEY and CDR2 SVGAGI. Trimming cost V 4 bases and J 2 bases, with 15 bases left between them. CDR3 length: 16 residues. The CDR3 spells CASSFHRGGSKNIQYF. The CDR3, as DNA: TGTGCCAGCAGTTTCCACAGGGGGGGGTCCAAAAACATTCAGTACTTC.

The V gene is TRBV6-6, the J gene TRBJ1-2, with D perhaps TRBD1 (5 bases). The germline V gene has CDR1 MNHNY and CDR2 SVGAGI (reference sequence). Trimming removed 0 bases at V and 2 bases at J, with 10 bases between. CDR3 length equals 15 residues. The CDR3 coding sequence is TGTGCCAGCAGTTACTCCGGGACGGAGAACTATGGCTACACCTTC. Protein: CASSYSGTENYGYTF.

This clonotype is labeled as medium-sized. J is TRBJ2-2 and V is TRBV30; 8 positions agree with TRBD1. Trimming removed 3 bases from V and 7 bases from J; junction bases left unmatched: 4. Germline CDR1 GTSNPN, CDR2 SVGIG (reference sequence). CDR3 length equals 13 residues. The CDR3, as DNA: TGTGCCTGGAGCAGGGGGCAGGGCGGGGAGCTGTTTTTT. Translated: CAWSRGQGGELFF.

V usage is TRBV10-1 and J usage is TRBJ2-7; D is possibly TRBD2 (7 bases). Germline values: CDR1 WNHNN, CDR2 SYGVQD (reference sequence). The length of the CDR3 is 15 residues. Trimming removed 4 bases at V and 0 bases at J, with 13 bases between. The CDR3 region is CASSAGDYNSYEQYF. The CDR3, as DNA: TGCGCCAGCAGTGCAGGGGACTACAACTCCTACGAGCAGTACTTC.

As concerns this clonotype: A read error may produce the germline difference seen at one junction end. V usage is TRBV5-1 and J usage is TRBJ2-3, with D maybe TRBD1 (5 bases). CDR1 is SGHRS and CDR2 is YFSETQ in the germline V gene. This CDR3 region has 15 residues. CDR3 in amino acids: CASSIGHGSTDTQYF. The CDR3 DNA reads TGTGCCAGCAGCATTGGACATGGGAGCACAGATACGCAGTATTTT.

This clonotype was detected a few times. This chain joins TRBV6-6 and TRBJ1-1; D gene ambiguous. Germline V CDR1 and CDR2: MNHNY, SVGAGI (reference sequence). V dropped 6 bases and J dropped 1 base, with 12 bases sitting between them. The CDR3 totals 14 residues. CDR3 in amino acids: CASSTEGWNTEAFF. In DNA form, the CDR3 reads TGTGCCAGCAGCACGGAGGGATGGAACACTGAAGCTTTCTTT.

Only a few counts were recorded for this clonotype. The CDR3 DNA is TGTGCCAGCAGTTTGACTAGCGGGGGGGTCAATGAGCAGTTCTTC. It is translated as CASSLTSGGVNEQFF. The genes are TRBV6-5 and TRBJ2-1; 14 bases match TRBD2. CDR1 is MNHEY and CDR2 is SVGAGI in the germline V gene. CDR3 length: 15 residues. Trimming removed 4 bases from V and 6 bases from J; junction bases left unmatched: 2.

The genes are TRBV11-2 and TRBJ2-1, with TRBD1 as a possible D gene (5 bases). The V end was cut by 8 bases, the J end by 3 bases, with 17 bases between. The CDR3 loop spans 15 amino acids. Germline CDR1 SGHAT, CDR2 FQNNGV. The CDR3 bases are TGTGCCAGCCGATCAGGGTTGATAATCTACAATGAGCAGTTCTTC. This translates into CASRSGLIIYNEQFF.

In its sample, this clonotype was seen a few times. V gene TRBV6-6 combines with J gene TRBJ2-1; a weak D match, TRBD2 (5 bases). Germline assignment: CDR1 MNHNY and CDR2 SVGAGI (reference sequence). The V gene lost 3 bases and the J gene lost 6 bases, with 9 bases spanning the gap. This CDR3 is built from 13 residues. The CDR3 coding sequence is TGTGCCAGCAGTTATCGAGGGCCCAATGAGCAGTTCTTC. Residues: CASSYRGPNEQFF.

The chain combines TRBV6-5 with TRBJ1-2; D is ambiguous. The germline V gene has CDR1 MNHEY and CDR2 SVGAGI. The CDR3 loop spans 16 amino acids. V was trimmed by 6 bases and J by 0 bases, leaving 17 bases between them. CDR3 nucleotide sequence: TGTGCCAGCAGATCCAACTGGGGTAGCGCTAACTATGGCTACACCTTC. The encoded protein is CASRSNWGSANYGYTF.

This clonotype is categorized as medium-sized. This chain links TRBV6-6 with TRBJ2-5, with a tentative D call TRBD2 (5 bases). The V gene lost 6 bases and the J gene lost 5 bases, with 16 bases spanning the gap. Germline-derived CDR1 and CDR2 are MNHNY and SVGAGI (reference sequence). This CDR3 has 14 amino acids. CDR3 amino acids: CASSPDSRGETQYF. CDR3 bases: TGTGCCAGCAGCCCGGACTCGCGCGGGGAGACCCAGTACTTC.

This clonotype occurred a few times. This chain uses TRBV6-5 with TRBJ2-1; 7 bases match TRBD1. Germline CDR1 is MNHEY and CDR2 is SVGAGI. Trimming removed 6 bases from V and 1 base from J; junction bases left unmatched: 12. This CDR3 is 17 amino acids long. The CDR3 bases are TGTGCCAGCAGCCGACTGTTTCAGGGGGTTTCCTACAATGAGCAGTTCTTC. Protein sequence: CASSRLFQGVSYNEQFF.

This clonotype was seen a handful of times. In DNA, the CDR3 is TGTGCCTGGAGTACAGGGACTAACTATGGCTACACCTTC. This gives the protein CAWSTGTNYGYTF. The gene calls are TRBV30 and TRBJ1-2; D is possibly TRBD1 (6 bases). This CDR3 contains 13 residues. Germline V gene data show CDR1 as GTSNPN and CDR2 as SVGIG (reference sequence). Between the trimmed V and J ends, which lost 2 bases and 0 bases, there was a span of 7 bases.

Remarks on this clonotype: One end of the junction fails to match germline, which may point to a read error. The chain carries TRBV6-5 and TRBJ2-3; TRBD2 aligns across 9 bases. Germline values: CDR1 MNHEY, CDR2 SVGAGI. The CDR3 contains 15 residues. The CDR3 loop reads CASSRSGGHTDTQYF. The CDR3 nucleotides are TGCGCCAGCAGTCGGAGCGGGGGGCACACAGATACGCAGTATTTT.